The sequence of this TCR beta chain was determined in a study of T cell responses to AZD1222 COVID-19 vaccine. Whole-study context: Combined were second doses at about 4 or about 12 weeks. The study's findings and limits: After two AZD1222 doses, spike-specific TCR breadth and depth rose versus day 0. Donors skewed white British and female; clonal diversity was possibly underestimated.

V was trimmed by 3 bases and J by 11 bases, leaving 7 bases between them. The CDR3 spans 11 residues. CDR1 is KGHDR, CDR2 SFDVKD, per germline. A remark on this clone: The target antigen is unknown.

Method: immunoSEQ multiplex PCR; TCRdb's copy keeps in-frame clones and lacks some. This sample yields about 57,000 clones, of which about 86% are seen a single time; approximately 15% belongs to the top ten. The sequenced sample was peripheral blood, obtained on day 0 of AZD1222 vaccination. This TCR came from an adult in good health. J is TRBJ2-1 and V is TRBV24-1, with a possible D match to TRBD1 (6 bases). The CDR3 protein is CATSDGTKQFF. CDR3 bases: TGTGCCACCAGTGATGGGACAAAGCAGTTCTTC.